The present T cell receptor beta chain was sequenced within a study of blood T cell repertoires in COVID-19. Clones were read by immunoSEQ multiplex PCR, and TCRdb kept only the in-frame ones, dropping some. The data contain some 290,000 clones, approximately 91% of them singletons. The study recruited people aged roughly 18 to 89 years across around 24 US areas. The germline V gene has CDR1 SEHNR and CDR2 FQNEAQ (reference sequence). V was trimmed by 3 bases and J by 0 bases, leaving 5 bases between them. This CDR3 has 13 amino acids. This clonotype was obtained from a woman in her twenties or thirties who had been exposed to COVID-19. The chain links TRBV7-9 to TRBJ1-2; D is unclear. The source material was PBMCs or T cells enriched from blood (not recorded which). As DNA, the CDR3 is TGTGCCAGCAGCTTGGCGGCTAACTATGGCTACACCTTC. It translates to CASSLAANYGYTF.